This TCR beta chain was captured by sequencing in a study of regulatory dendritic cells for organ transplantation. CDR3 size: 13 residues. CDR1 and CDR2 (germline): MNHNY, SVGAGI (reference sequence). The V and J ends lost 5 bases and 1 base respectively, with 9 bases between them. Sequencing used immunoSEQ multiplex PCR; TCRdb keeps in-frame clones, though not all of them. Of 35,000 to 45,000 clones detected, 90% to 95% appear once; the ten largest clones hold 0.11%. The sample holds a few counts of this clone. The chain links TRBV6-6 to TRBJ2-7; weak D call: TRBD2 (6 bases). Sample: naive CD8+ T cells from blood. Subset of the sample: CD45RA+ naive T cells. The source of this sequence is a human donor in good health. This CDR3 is CASSHGTSYEQYF. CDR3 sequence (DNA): TGTGCCAGCAGTCACGGGACTTCCTACGAGCAGTACTTC.